The 27 T cell receptor beta chains presented below share a single source sample, sequenced in a study of OX40 agonist ivuxolimab in advanced cancers. Using immunoSEQ multiplex PCR, the repertoire was profiled, and TCRdb retains in-frame clones only, with some absent. This table has about 69,000 clones, about 84% appearing once. Sequences were derived from CD4+ or CD8+ T cells sorted from blood, sampled in a trial of the OX40 agonist ivuxolimab. The source of these receptors is an adult with an advanced solid tumor such as melanoma, head and neck, liver or kidney cancer.

The chain links TRBV27 to TRBJ2-5; 11 nucleotides agree with TRBD1. The J call may be faulty, since TRBJ2-7 better matches the DNA end. Germline V CDR1 and CDR2: MNHEY, SMNVEV (reference sequence). This CDR3 is built from 14 residues. The CDR3 DNA sequence: TGTGCCACCGCGGACAGGGGGCAACGGTACGAGCAGTACTTC. Translation gives CATADRGQRYEQYF.

A remark on this clone: The same CDR3 arises from other DNA sequences in this sample as well. The chain carries TRBV7-9 and TRBJ1-2; 8 nucleotides match TRBD1. Germline V gives CDR1 SEHNR, CDR2 FQNEAQ (reference sequence). This CDR3 is built from 17 residues. Unmatched junction bases numbered 14, after V lost 0 bases and J lost 8 bases. CDR3 nucleotides: TGTGCCAGCAGCTTAGCCGCTGGGGGTGAGGACAGGGACGGCTACACCTTC. Its protein is CASSLAAGGEDRDGYTF.

This chain joins TRBV2 and TRBJ2-2; D not certain. CDR3 length: 16 amino acids. V was pared by 6 bases and J by 3 bases, with 17 bases between. Looked up from germline, CDR1 is SNHLY and CDR2 is FYNNEI. CDR3 in amino acids: CASRRQKASDTGELFF. CDR3 coding DNA: TGTGCCAGCAGACGACAAAAAGCATCGGACACCGGGGAGCTGTTTTTT.

The chain recombines TRBV29-1 with TRBJ2-1, with 8 positions matching TRBD1. The CDR3 has 11 residues. CDR1 SQVTM and CDR2 ANQGSEA come from the germline V gene. Losses at the gene ends were 7 bases for V and 8 bases for J; bases not matched to a gene: 4. The CDR3: CSASTGDEQFF. DNA of the CDR3: TGCAGCGCCTCGACAGGGGATGAGCAGTTCTTC.

This clone was observed a single time. CDR3 DNA: TGTGCCAGCAGCGTCACCGGGGGCGCGGGGCCCCAGCATTTT. Its translation: CASSVTGGAGPQHF. This chain links TRBV9 with TRBJ1-5, with D maybe TRBD1 (6 bases). The germline V gene encodes CDR1 SGDLS and CDR2 YYNGEE. The CDR3 spans 14 residues. Trimming removed 2 bases from V and 9 bases from J, with 15 bases in between. The full variable domain, with the rest looked up from reference TRBV9 and TRBJ1-5, is DSGVTQTPKHLITATGQRVTLRCSPRSGDLSVYWYQQSLDQGLQFLIQYYNGEERAKGNILERFSAQQFPDLHSELNLSSLELGDSALYFCASSVTGGAGPQHFGDGTRLSIL.

CDR3 sequence: CASRSEGENTEAFF. The CDR3 nucleotides read TGTGCCAGCAGATCCGAGGGGGAGAACACTGAAGCTTTCTTT. The rearrangement joins TRBV6-4 to TRBJ1-1; TRBD1 is a possible D gene (6 bases). The CDR3 length is 14 residues. V lost 6 bases and J 1 base, leaving 12 bases between the germline ends. Germline V gives CDR1 MRHNA, CDR2 SNTAGT.

This clone came up once. The V call is TRBV28, the J call TRBJ2-7; no clear D. The CDR3 extends over 14 amino acids. Trimming pared 3 bases from V and 7 bases from J, leaving 16 bases between. Germline lookup yields CDR1 MDHEN and CDR2 SYDVKM. The CDR3 reads CASSFRAFPREQYF. The CDR3 DNA reads as TGTGCCAGCAGTTTTCGTGCTTTCCCCCGGGAGCAGTACTTC. The full variable domain, in which reference TRBV28 and TRBJ2-7 provide the parts outside the CDR3, is DVKVTQSSRYLVKRTGEKVFLECVQDMDHENMFWYRQDPGLGLRLIYFSYDVKMKEKGDIPEGYSVSREKKERFSLILESASTNQTSMYLCASSFRAFPREQYFGPGTRLTVT.

The rearrangement links TRBV5-4 to TRBJ1-1; D gene unclear. The V end lost 1 base, the J end lost 0 bases, and 4 bases lay between the germline ends. This CDR3 comprises 13 residues. Germline V gives CDR1 SGHNT, CDR2 YYREEE (reference sequence). The CDR3 nucleotides are TGTGCCAGCAGCTTGCCTATGAACACTGAAGCTTTCTTT. It encodes CASSLPMNTEAFF.

The V gene is TRBV5-1, the J gene TRBJ2-2; tentatively, D is TRBD1 (6 bases). The germline gives CDR1 SGHRS, CDR2 YFSETQ. CDR3 length equals 14 residues. Trimming pared 4 bases from V and 7 bases from J, leaving 14 bases between. The CDR3 DNA follows: TGCGCCAGCAGCATGACCCAGGGGAACGGGGAGCTGTTTTTT. It yields the protein CASSMTQGNGELFF.

V is TRBV2 and J is TRBJ2-7, with a weak D call TRBD1 (5 bases). Trimming pared 5 bases from V and 3 bases from J, leaving 14 bases between. Per the germline V gene, CDR1 is SNHLY and CDR2 is FYNNEI. This CDR3 region has 14 residues. The CDR3 sequence is CASSFVGESYEQYF. DNA for the CDR3: TGTGCCAGCAGTTTTGTAGGGGAAAGCTACGAGCAGTACTTC. Complete variable domain (other parts from reference TRBV2 and TRBJ2-7): EPEVTQTPSHQVTQMGQEVILRCVPISNHLYFYWYRQILGQKVEFLVSFYNNEISEKSEIFDDQFSVERPDGSNFTLKIRSTKLEDSAMYFCASSFVGESYEQYFGPGTRLTVT.

The chain is built from TRBV4-1 and TRBJ1-5; D remains unclear. CDR1 MGHRA and CDR2 YSYEKL come from the germline V gene. The CDR3 is 16 residues long. V was shortened by 1 base and J by 2 bases, with 12 bases between the two germline ends. CDR3 loop: CASSQVPGTRNQPQHF. The DNA of the CDR3 is TGCGCCAGCAGCCAAGTTCCCGGTACGCGCAATCAGCCCCAGCATTTT.

This clone was observed once. V usage is TRBV6-5 and J usage is TRBJ1-1; 10 positions match TRBD1. Germline assignment: CDR1 MNHEY and CDR2 SVGAGI. After removal of 6 bases from V and 11 bases from J, the junction contained 12 bases not matched to a gene. The CDR3 extends over 14 amino acids. The CDR3 loop is CASSFDRGRLGAFF. The CDR3 DNA sequence: TGTGCCAGCAGCTTCGACAGGGGGCGCTTAGGCGCTTTCTTT.

Details on this clone: At one boundary the junction diverges from the germline segment, which might be a read error. This chain connects TRBV5-3 to TRBJ1-5, with D maybe TRBD1 (5 bases). TRBV5-3 is an ORF; its function is uncertain. The CDR3 is 15 residues long. The CDR3 sequence is CASSLEGAARQPQHF. DNA of the CDR3: TGTGCCAGCAGCTTGGAAGGGGCGGCACGGCAGCCCCAGCATTTT.

This clone showed up just once. This sequence joins TRBV9 and TRBJ1-4, with 10 bases that match TRBD1. The CDR3 is 15 amino acids. CDR1 and CDR2 from the germline V gene are SGDLS and YYNGEE. The V gene end was trimmed by 4 bases and the J gene end by 6 bases; junction bases not matched to a gene: 6. CDR3 sequence: CASSWRGTGDEKLFF. Written as DNA, the CDR3 is TGTGCCAGCAGCTGGCGCGGGACAGGGGATGAAAAACTGTTTTTT.

The chain joins TRBV28 to TRBJ1-2, with D possibly TRBD1 on 5 matching bases. Per germline, CDR1 MDHEN and CDR2 SYDVKM. Deletions cut 3 bases from V and 5 bases from J, with 13 bases between. The CDR3 is 14 amino acids. The chain's CDR3 is CASSFLRGQYGYTF. The CDR3 DNA reads as TGTGCCAGCAGTTTTCTAAGGGGTCAGTATGGCTACACCTTC.

This clone was counted at least ten times. Relative to the germline gene, one junction end is altered; a read error may explain this. This chain joins TRBV7-7 and TRBJ2-2, with unresolved D. Germline V gene sequence: CDR1 SSHAT, CDR2 FNYEAQ (reference sequence). The CDR3 has 13 amino acids. Here the CDR3 reads CASSLVGSGELFF. DNA for the CDR3: TGTGCTAGCAGCTTAGTAGGTTCCGGGGAGCTGTTTTTT.

The table lists this clone with a count of one. The gene calls are TRBV4-2 and TRBJ1-5; possible D gene TRBD1, 5 bases. V was clipped by 0 bases and J by 7 bases, with 7 bases between them. This CDR3 contains 13 residues. The germline CDR1 and CDR2 sequences are LGHNA and YNFKEQ. CDR3 coding DNA: TGTGCCAGCAGCCAAGAAAGGGGACAGCCCCAGCATTTT. Encoded protein: CASSQERGQPQHF.

The V and J genes are TRBV27 and TRBJ2-3; 10 bases fit TRBD2. Per germline, CDR1 MNHEY and CDR2 SMNVEV (reference sequence). With V trimmed by 5 bases and J by 3 bases, 8 bases remained unmatched. CDR3 length: 16 amino acids. The CDR3 DNA follows: TGTGCCAGCAGTCCGATTCTAGCGGGAGTAACAGATACGCAGTATTTT. Encoded protein: CASSPILAGVTDTQYF.

The V gene is TRBV7-9, the J gene TRBJ2-6, with TRBD1 identical over 7 bases. V shed 1 base and J 12 bases; nucleotides not matched to a gene: 9. The length of the CDR3 is 15 residues. Germline CDR1 SEHNR, CDR2 FQNEAQ (reference sequence). The CDR3 sequence is CASSLDRGNIVVLTF. As DNA, the CDR3 is TGTGCCAGCAGCTTAGACAGGGGCAATATCGTCGTCCTGACTTTC.

The genes are TRBV6-5 and TRBJ1-1; no definite D call. The CDR3 consists of 14 residues. V gave up 2 bases and J gave up 6 bases, with 13 bases separating them. Germline loops: CDR1 MNHEY, CDR2 SVGAGI. CDR3 sequence: CASSYKETGAEAFF. CDR3 nucleotides: TGTGCCAGCAGTTACAAGGAGACGGGCGCTGAAGCTTTCTTT.

The V call is TRBV11-3, the J call TRBJ2-5; 9 nucleotides agree with TRBD1. The length of the CDR3 is 15 residues. From germline, CDR1 is SGHNT and CDR2 YENEEA. V was pared by 2 bases and J by 6 bases, with 7 bases of the junction left unmatched. CDR3 DNA: TGTGCCAGCAGCTTAAGTGGGACAGGGATGCAGACCCAGTACTTC. The encoded protein is CASSLSGTGMQTQYF.

This clone has more than one count but fewer than ten. The V and J genes are TRBV7-3 and TRBJ2-6, with 7 bases lining up with TRBD1. CDR3 length equals 16 residues. Per germline, CDR1 SGHTA and CDR2 FQGTGA. V was clipped by 0 bases and J by 2 bases; unmatched bases: 1. CDR3: CASSLTGGTGANVLTF. The CDR3 DNA reads as TGTGCCAGCAGCTTAACAGGGGGCACTGGGGCCAACGTCCTGACTTTC.

V gene TRBV29-1 combines with J gene TRBJ2-1; 7 bases match TRBD2. V shed 2 bases and J 2 bases; nucleotides not matched to a gene: 6. Germline lookup yields CDR1 SQVTM and CDR2 ANQGSEA. This CDR3 is built from 15 residues. CDR3 coding DNA: TGCAGCGTTGAACACGCGAGCGGGACCTACAATGAGCAGTTCTTC. It is translated as CSVEHASGTYNEQFF.

This chain links TRBV20-1 with TRBJ2-7; 7 nucleotides line up with TRBD2. V gave up 4 bases and J gave up 6 bases; unmatched junction bases: 3. The CDR3 spans 11 residues. The germline CDR1 and CDR2 sequences are DFQATT and SNEGSKA (reference sequence). The CDR3, as DNA: TGCAGTGCTATTGCGGGGGTCGAGCAGTACTTC. Protein product: CSAIAGVEQYF.

Only one count was recorded for this clone. V and J are TRBV5-1 and TRBJ1-1, with TRBD1 as a possible D gene (6 bases). The CDR3 is made up of 15 amino acids. V was pared by 2 bases and J by 4 bases, with 15 bases between. The germline V gene encodes CDR1 SGHRS and CDR2 YFSETQ. The CDR3 loop reads CASSFNRVGGTEAFF. The CDR3 nucleotides are TGCGCCAGCAGCTTCAACAGGGTAGGCGGCACTGAAGCTTTCTTT.

The chain employs TRBV7-3 and TRBJ1-5; no firm D call. Germline values: CDR1 SGHTA, CDR2 FQGTGA. The CDR3 spans 16 residues. Trimming stripped 5 bases from V and 6 bases from J, with 20 bases between. The CDR3 region has the DNA TGTGCCAGCAGCCCCCAAGGCGGGGTGAGGTCTCAGCCCCAGCATTTT. Amino acids: CASSPQGGVRSQPQHF.

The chain has TRBV27 and TRBJ2-1; D gene uncertain. In germline, CDR1 is MNHEY, CDR2 SMNVEV (reference sequence). This CDR3 contains 17 residues. V was shortened by 2 bases and J by 4 bases, with 18 bases between the two germline ends. For the CDR3, the DNA is TGTGCCAGCAGTTTAGGGTTAGGAGAGTCGACGTACAATGAGCAGTTCTTC. Translation gives CASSLGLGESTYNEQFF.